This section outlines one TCR beta chain sequence together with its context. The junction had 6 bases not matched to a gene; V was cut back by 4 bases and J by 7 bases. The CDR3 runs 14 residues. Looked up from germline, CDR1 is MDHEN and CDR2 is SYDVKM. The sample originates from a study of shared clonotypes between healthy human individuals. Positively selected for CCR7, the CD45RO-negative cells used as naive CD8 cells excluded terminally differentiated effector memory CD45RA+ cells. The repertoire was sequenced with immunoSEQ multiplex PCR; TCRdb's copy has only in-frame clones and lacks some. The sample consists of roughly 590,000 clones, about 95% of them appearing once.

The sequence was collected from a woman in her 30s in good health. Sequencing was done on a sample of naive CD8+ T cells sorted from blood. The chain has TRBV28 and TRBJ2-2, with TRBD2 matching 7 bases. DNA of the CDR3: TGTGCCAGCAGTTGGCGGGAGAATTACGGGGAGCTGTTTTTT. Translation: CASSWRENYGELFF.